This paragraph covers one TCR beta chain sequence. Sequencing used immunoSEQ multiplex PCR; TCRdb keeps in-frame clones, though not all of them. The sample carries roughly 80,000 clones, around 78% recorded once. With 4 bases clipped from V and 3 bases from J, the junction kept 6 bases outside the gene matches. Germline CDR1 and CDR2: SGHNT and YYREEE (reference sequence). The CDR3 runs to 14 residues. The data were obtained in a study of T cell clones after liver transplantation. Study information: Apart from a few HCV-positive recipients, transplants were for non-autoimmune, non-viral reasons.

The sample here was CD4+ T cells from blood, taken at the 22-month timepoint. This receptor was taken from a human patient who received a liver transplant. Part of the T cell pool may stem from the graft donor. This rearrangement joins TRBV5-4 to TRBJ1-2; TRBD1 aligns across 7 bases. The CDR3 region is CASSRGGTDYGYTF. Written as DNA, the CDR3 is TGTGCCAGCAGCCGGGGGGGGACAGACTATGGCTACACCTTC.